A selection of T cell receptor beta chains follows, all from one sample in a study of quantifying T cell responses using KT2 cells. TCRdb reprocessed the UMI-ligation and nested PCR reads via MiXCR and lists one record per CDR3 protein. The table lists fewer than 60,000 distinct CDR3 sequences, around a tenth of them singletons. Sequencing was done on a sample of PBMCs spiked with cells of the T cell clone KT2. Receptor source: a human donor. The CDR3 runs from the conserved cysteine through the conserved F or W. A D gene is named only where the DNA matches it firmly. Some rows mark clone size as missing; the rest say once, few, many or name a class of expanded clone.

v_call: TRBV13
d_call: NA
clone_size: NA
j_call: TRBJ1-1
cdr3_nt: TGTGCCAGCAGCTCCGACGGAGTGAACACTGAAGCTTTCTTT
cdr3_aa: CASSSDGVNTEAFF

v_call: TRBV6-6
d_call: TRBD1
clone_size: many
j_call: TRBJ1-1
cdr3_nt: TGTGCCAGCAGTTCGCATCAGGGGGCCACTGAAGCTTTCTTT
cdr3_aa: CASSSHQGATEAFF

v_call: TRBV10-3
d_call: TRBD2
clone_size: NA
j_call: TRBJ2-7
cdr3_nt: TGTGCCATCAGTGAGTTAGCGGGAGAGCTTTCCTACGAGCAGTACTTC
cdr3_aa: CAISELAGELSYEQYF

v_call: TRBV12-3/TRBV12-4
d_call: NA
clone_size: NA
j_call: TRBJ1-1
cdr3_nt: TGTGCCAGCAGTTTCTCGGGGATGAACACTGAAGCTTTCTTT
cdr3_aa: CASSFSGMNTEAFF

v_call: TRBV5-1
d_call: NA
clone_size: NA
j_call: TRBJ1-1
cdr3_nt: TGCGCCAGCAGCCCGGGTTCAGCGAACACTGAAGCTTTCTTT
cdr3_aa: CASSPGSANTEAFF

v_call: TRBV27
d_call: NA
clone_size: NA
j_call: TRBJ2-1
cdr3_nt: TGTGCCAGCAGTTTAGGACAGCAAAGTCGCTACAATGAGCAGTTCTTC
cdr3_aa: CASSLGQQSRYNEQFF

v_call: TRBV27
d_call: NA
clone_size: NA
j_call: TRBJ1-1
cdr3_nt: TGTGCCAGCACTCCGGGACGTCGTATGTCTGAAGCTTTCTTT
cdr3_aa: CASTPGRRMSEAFF

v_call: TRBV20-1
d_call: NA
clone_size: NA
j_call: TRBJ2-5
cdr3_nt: TGCAGTGCTGGGATTCAGGGGCTTGGGGAGACCCAGTACTTC
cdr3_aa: CSAGIQGLGETQYF

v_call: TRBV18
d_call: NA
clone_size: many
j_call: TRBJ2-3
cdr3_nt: TGTGCCAGCTCAAGGGAGACAGATACGCAGTATTTT
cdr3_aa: CASSRETDTQYF

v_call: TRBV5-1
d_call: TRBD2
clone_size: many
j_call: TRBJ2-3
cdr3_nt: TGCGCCAGCAGCCCATTAGCGGGAGGGCCTGTAGATACGCAGTATTTT
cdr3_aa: CASSPLAGGPVDTQYF

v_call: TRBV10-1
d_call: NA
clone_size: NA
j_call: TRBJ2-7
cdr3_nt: TGCGCCAGCAGTGAATCGGGTTCGGGCGAGCAGTACTTC
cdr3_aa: CASSESGSGEQYF

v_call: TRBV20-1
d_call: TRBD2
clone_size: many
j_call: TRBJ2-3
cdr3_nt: TGCAGTGCTAGAGCGCACAAGCGGGGGATAACAGATACGCAGTATTTT
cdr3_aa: CSARAHKRGITDTQYF

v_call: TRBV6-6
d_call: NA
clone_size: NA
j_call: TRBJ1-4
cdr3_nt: TGTGCCAGCACACAACGACGGACTAATGAAAAACTGTTTTTT
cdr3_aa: CASTQRRTNEKLFF

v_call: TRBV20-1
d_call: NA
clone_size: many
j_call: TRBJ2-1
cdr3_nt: TGCAGTGCTAGGCTCGGGGGAGAGGCCGGTTTGTTGTTCTTC
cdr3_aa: CSARLGGEAGLLFF

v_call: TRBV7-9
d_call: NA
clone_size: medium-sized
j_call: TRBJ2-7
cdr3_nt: TGTGCCAGCAGCCCGGGGTCGGCGGGTTCCTACGAGCAGTACTTC
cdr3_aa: CASSPGSAGSYEQYF

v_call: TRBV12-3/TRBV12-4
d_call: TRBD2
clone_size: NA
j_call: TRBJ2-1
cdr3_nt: TGTGCCAGCAGTCGGACTAGCGTACCCAATGAGCAGTTCTTC
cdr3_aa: CASSRTSVPNEQFF

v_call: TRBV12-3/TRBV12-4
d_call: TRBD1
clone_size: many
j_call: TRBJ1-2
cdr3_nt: TGTGCCAGCAGAGGGACAGGGGAAGGCTACACCTTC
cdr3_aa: CASRGTGEGYTF

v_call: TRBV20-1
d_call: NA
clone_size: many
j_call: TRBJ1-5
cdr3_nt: TGCAGTGCTAGCCTAGGACAAGCATATAGCAATCAGCCCCAGCATTTT
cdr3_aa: CSASLGQAYSNQPQHF

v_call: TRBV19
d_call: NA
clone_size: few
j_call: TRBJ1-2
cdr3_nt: TGTGCCAGTAGTCAACGAACAGGCTATGGCTACACCTTC
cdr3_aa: CASSQRTGYGYTF

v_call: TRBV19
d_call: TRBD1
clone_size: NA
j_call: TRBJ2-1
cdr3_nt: TGTGCCAGTAGTATAGACCGGGACAGGGTGTACAATGAGCAGTTCTTC
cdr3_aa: CASSIDRDRVYNEQFF

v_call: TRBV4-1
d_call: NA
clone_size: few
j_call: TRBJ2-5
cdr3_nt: TGCGCCAGCAGCCAACCGGGGGCGCCGGAGACCCAGTACTTC
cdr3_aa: CASSQPGAPETQYF

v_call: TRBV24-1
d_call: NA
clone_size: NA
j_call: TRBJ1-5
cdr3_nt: TGTGCCACCAGGAGCGGACAGAGCAATCAGCCCCAGCATTTT
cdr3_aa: CATRSGQSNQPQHF

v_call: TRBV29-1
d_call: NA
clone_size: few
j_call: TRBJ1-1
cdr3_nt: TGCAGCGTAGATATTTCAGGGGTGGACACTGAAGCTTTCTTT
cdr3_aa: CSVDISGVDTEAFF

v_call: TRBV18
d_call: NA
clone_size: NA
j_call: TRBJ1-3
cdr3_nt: TGTGCCAGCTCACGGGAAAAGACAGCTAACTCTGGAAACACCATATATTTT
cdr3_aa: CASSREKTANSGNTIYF

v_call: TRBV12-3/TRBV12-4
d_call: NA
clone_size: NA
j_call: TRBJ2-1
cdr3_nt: TGTGCCAGCAGTTTAACGGTGAGCTCCTACAATGAGCAGTTCTTC
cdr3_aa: CASSLTVSSYNEQFF

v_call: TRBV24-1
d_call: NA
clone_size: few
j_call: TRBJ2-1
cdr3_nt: TGTGCCACCAGTGATTTGTTGGGTGAGCAGTTCTTC
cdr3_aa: CATSDLLGEQFF

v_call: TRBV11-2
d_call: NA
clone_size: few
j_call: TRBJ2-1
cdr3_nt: TGTGCCAGCAGCCCCCGGCGGGCCTACAATGAGCAGTTCTTC
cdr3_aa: CASSPRRAYNEQFF

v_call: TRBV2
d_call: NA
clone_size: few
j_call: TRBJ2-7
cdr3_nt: TGTGCCAGCAGTGGACAGTGGAGCTCCTACGAGCAGTACTTC
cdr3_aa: CASSGQWSSYEQYF

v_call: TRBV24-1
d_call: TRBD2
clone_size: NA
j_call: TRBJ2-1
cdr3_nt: TGTGCCACCAGTGATCCTAACCGGGAGGGCCGCAGCTATGAGCAGTTCTTC
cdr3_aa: CATSDPNREGRSYEQFF

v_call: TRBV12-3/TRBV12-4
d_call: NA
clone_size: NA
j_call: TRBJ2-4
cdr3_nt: TGTGCCAGCAGTTCACTGCTAGCCAAAAACATTCAGTACTTC
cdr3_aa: CASSSLLAKNIQYF

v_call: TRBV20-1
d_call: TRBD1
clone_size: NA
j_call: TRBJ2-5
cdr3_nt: TGCAGTGCGACAGGGAGAGACGAGACCCAGTACTTC
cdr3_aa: CSATGRDETQYF

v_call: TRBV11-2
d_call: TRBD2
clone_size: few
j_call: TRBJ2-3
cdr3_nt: TGTGCCAGCAGCTTAGGCCCGGGACTAGTGATATCAGATACGCAGTATTTT
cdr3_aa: CASSLGPGLVISDTQYF

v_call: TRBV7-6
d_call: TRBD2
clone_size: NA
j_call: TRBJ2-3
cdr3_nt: TGTGCCAGCAGCCCCGGCGCTAGCGGGAGGGTTGCAGATACGCAGTATTTT
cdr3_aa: CASSPGASGRVADTQYF

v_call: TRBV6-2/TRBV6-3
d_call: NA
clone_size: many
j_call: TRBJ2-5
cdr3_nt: TGTGCCAGCAGTCTCAACGGACTAACCCAGTACTTC
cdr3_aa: CASSLNGLTQYF

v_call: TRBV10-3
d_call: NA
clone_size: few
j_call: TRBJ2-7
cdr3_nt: TGTGCCATCAGTGAGTCGATGTTAGGGCCCCGGGGTTACTTC
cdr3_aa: CAISESMLGPRGYF

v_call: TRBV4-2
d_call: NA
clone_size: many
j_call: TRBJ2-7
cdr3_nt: TGTGCCAGCAGCCAAGATCCGCGTGGCTCCTACGAGCAGTACTTC
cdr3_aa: CASSQDPRGSYEQYF